The 23 T cell receptor beta chains reported below all come from one sample, sequenced in a study of T cells expressing NK-cell markers. No DNA is given; TCRdb re-called the 5' RACE reads and lists each CDR3 protein once. The data include about 170,000 distinct CDR3 sequences; the top ten clones carry roughly 21%. Sequenced: blood T cells: a sorted CD56 or NKG2C T cell subset, CD4+ or CD8+ T cells, or bulk PBMC T cells (not recorded which). The receptors were gathered from a man aged 18-69 years in good health.

The chain links TRBV13 to TRBJ2-3. CDR1 PRHDT and CDR2 FYEKMQ come from the germline V gene (reference sequence). The CDR3 runs to 14 residues. CDR3 region: CASSSPPDTDTQYF.

This chain connects TRBV11-1 to TRBJ2-1; TCRdb proposes TRBD1, but this gene call is untestable without DNA. The germline gives CDR1 SGHAT, CDR2 FQDESV (reference sequence). This CDR3 is built from 21 residues. CDR3 in amino acids: CASSSTLLVGQGRPSYNEQFF. The entire variable domain, with the rest obtained from reference TRBV11-1 and TRBJ2-1, is as follows: EAEVAQSPRYKITEKSQAVAFWCDPISGHATLYWYRQILGQGPELLVQFQDESVVDDSQLPKDRFSAERLKGVDSTLKIQPAELGDSAMYLCASSSTLLVGQGRPSYNEQFFGPGTRLTVL.

The rearrangement links TRBV29-1 to TRBJ2-7; TCRdb's D call, TRBD1, is unchecked because there is no DNA. CDR3 size: 13 residues. Germline CDR1 and CDR2: SQVTM and ANQGSEA. The CDR3 sequence: CSVEGGSYYEQYF.

The chain uses TRBV29-1 and TRBJ2-3; TCRdb designates TRBD1, a call that cannot be tested without DNA. The CDR3 runs 15 residues. CDR1 and CDR2 from the germline V gene are SQVTM and ANQGSEA. The CDR3 sequence: CSVEGGDRATDTQYF.

V gene TRBV10-3 combines with J gene TRBJ2-2; without DNA, the TCRdb call of TRBD1 cannot be checked. Looked up from germline, CDR1 is ENHRY and CDR2 is SYGVKD. The length of the CDR3 is 13 residues. CDR3 amino acids: CAISDRDTGELFF.

This rearrangement joins TRBV27 to TRBJ2-7; TCRdb designates TRBD1, a call that cannot be tested without DNA. The CDR3 sequence is 15 residues long. Per the germline V gene, CDR1 is MNHEY and CDR2 is SMNVEV (reference sequence). This CDR3 reads CASSLSGRNSYEQYF.

The genes are TRBV20-1 and TRBJ2-3; as DNA is missing, the TRBD2 call by TCRdb cannot be tested. Germline values: CDR1 DFQATT, CDR2 SNEGSKA (reference sequence). The CDR3 spans 18 residues. CDR3 in amino acids: CSAPSGTRGRTPTDTQYF.

The chain recombines TRBV4-1 with TRBJ2-7; the TCRdb D gene call, TRBD1, has no DNA to confirm it. The CDR3 loop spans 14 amino acids. In germline, CDR1 is MGHRA, CDR2 YSYEKL. This chain's CDR3 is CASSHPGSHYEQYF.

This chain uses TRBV12-3 or TRBV12-4 with TRBJ2-1; absent DNA, TCRdb's TRBD1 call cannot be checked. The CDR3 spans 13 residues. The CDR3 spells CASSWDRNNEQFF.

The rearrangement uses TRBV19 and TRBJ2-1; with no DNA, the TCRdb D assignment of TRBD1 cannot be verified. Germline assignment: CDR1 LNHDA and CDR2 SQIVND (reference sequence). This CDR3 has 12 amino acids. The CDR3 sequence: CASYGGYNEQFF.

The chain recombines TRBV27 with TRBJ2-1; TCRdb calls TRBD2, which cannot be checked without DNA. Germline CDR1 and CDR2: MNHEY and SMNVEV (reference sequence). The CDR3 contains 17 residues. The CDR3: CASSFIAGGPNNNEQFF.

This chain uses TRBV7-9 with TRBJ2-6. There are 15 residues in the CDR3. CDR1 and CDR2 (germline): SEHNR, FQNEAQ (reference sequence). The CDR3 loop is CASSPGNTGANVLTF.

The chain has TRBV24-1 and TRBJ2-1; the D call of TRBD1 rests on TCRdb alone, since no DNA is present to check it. Germline CDR1 KGHDR, CDR2 SFDVKD. This CDR3 is 13 amino acids long. The CDR3 sequence is CATEGQDYNEQFF.

This rearrangement joins TRBV20-1 to TRBJ2-1. The CDR3 contains 11 residues. Germline V lookup: CDR1 DFQATT, CDR2 SNEGSKA (reference sequence). The CDR3 loop reads CSAFDKNEQFF.

V and J are TRBV5-1 and TRBJ2-1; TCRdb outputs TRBD2, but without DNA this stays unchecked. The CDR3 length is 16 residues. Germline values: CDR1 SGHRS, CDR2 YFSETQ. The CDR3 region is CASSLEPGLAMGEQFF.

The chain carries TRBV19 and TRBJ2-3; the TCRdb D gene call, TRBD2, has no DNA to confirm it. Germline CDR1 LNHDA, CDR2 SQIVND (reference sequence). The CDR3 loop spans 14 amino acids. CDR3 in amino acids: CAATSGGATDTQYF.

The rearrangement links TRBV27 to TRBJ2-1; TCRdb outputs TRBD2, but without DNA this stays unchecked. Germline CDR1 is MNHEY and CDR2 is SMNVEV (reference sequence). This CDR3 contains 15 residues. The CDR3 spells CASSFSGRGFDEQFF.

The chain uses TRBV7-8 and TRBJ2-7; lacking DNA, the TRBD1 call made by TCRdb goes unchecked. CDR1 and CDR2 (germline): SGHVS, FQNEAQ. The CDR3 consists of 14 residues. The CDR3 sequence is CASIAQTGAYEQYF.

The chain has TRBV3-1 and TRBJ1-4. This CDR3 contains 16 residues. Germline-derived CDR1 and CDR2 are LGHDT and YNNKEL (reference sequence). The CDR3: CASSQGWGNSYDKLFF.

V usage is TRBV9 and J usage is TRBJ2-7; TCRdb names TRBD2, which stays unverified in the absence of DNA. Per germline, CDR1 SGDLS and CDR2 YYNGEE. The CDR3 spans 15 residues. CDR3 loop: CASSKEAQGVYEQYF.

V is TRBV10-3 and J is TRBJ2-3; with no DNA, the TCRdb D assignment of TRBD2 cannot be verified. The CDR3 is made up of 16 amino acids. Germline V gene sequence: CDR1 ENHRY, CDR2 SYGVKD. CDR3 residues: CAISESAGGPTDTQYF.

The rearrangement joins TRBV30 to TRBJ2-1. The CDR3 extends over 12 amino acids. Per germline, CDR1 GTSNPN and CDR2 SVGIG (reference sequence). CDR3 in amino acids: CAWRTGYNEQFF.

The J gene is TRBJ2-7, the V gene TRBV7-9; the D call from TCRdb, TRBD1, cannot be confirmed without DNA. CDR3 size: 16 residues. Germline loops: CDR1 SEHNR, CDR2 FQNEAQ (reference sequence). The CDR3 reads CASSFGDRAFAYEQYF. The full variable domain, its missing parts supplied by reference TRBV7-9 and TRBJ2-7, is DTGVSQNPRHKITKRGQNVTFRCDPISEHNRLYWYRQTLGQGPEFLTYFQNEAQLEKSRLLSDRFSAERPKGSFSTLEIQRTEQGDSAMYLCASSFGDRAFAYEQYFGPGTRLTVT.